These 6 T cell receptor beta chains came from one sample sequenced in a study of CD8 T cells in Susac syndrome. With random hexamers, reverse transcription was performed on about 0.5 to 1 ug of RNA. TCRdb analysed the immunoSEQ multiplex PCR reads with MiXCR anew, one entry per CDR3 protein. Here the sample spans 150,000 or so distinct CDR3 sequences, roughly 95% being singletons. The sample taken for sequencing was CD4+ T cells from PBMCs. The receptors were sampled from a human donor with multiple sclerosis.

This clonotype was found once. The rearrangement uses TRBV6-1 and TRBJ1-4; D uncertain. Trimming removed 5 bases from V and 2 bases from J, with 12 bases in between. This CDR3 has 15 residues. Germline CDR1 reads MNHNS; CDR2 reads SASEGT. CDR3 DNA sequence: TGTGCCAGCAGTCTGGATCCGTGGACTAATGAAAAACTGTTTTTT. It translates to CASSLDPWTNEKLFF.

The rearrangement joins TRBV3-1 to TRBJ2-3, with unresolved D. V was clipped by 8 bases and J by 4 bases, with 13 bases between them. CDR3 length equals 13 residues. From germline, CDR1 is LGHDT and CDR2 YNNKEL (reference sequence). This chain's CDR3 is CASAWGSADTQYF. CDR3 nucleotide sequence: TGTGCCAGCGCCTGGGGATCGGCAGATACGCAGTATTTT.

This clonotype was recorded only once. The chain is built from TRBV27 and TRBJ2-1; a possible D gene is TRBD2 (6 bases). V lost 8 bases to trimming and J lost 4 bases, with 15 bases between them. The CDR3 extends over 14 amino acids. Per the germline V gene, CDR1 is MNHEY and CDR2 is SMNVEV (reference sequence). This CDR3 is CASLAVIRYNEQFF. CDR3 coding DNA: TGTGCCAGCTTAGCGGTTATAAGGTACAATGAGCAGTTCTTC.

The gene calls are TRBV5-4 and TRBJ2-3; D assignment may be TRBD1 or TRBD2 (6 bases each). Per germline, CDR1 SGHNT and CDR2 YYREEE (reference sequence). This CDR3 comprises 14 residues. The V end was cut by 4 bases, the J end by 0 bases, with 9 bases between. The CDR3 DNA follows: TGTGCCAGCAGCCCGGGGGCTAGCACAGATACGCAGTATTTT. Translation: CASSPGASTDTQYF.

J is TRBJ2-3 and V is TRBV2, with TRBD2 matching over 10 bases. V lost 11 bases to trimming and J lost 4 bases; unmatched junction nucleotides: 9. CDR1 and CDR2 (germline): SNHLY, FYNNEI. The CDR3 runs to 14 residues. This CDR3 reads CASATAGGPDTQYF. CDR3 bases: TGTGCCTCAGCTACAGCGGGAGGGCCAGATACGCAGTATTTT.

The gene calls are TRBV30 and TRBJ1-1; no reliable D call. The CDR3 length is 10 residues. CDR1 is GTSNPN and CDR2 is SVGIG in the germline V gene (reference sequence). V shed 7 bases and J shed 6 bases, with 9 bases lying between them. CDR3 nucleotide sequence: TGTGCCTTAGGACGGGCTGAAGCTTTCTTT. Translation gives CALGRAEAFF.